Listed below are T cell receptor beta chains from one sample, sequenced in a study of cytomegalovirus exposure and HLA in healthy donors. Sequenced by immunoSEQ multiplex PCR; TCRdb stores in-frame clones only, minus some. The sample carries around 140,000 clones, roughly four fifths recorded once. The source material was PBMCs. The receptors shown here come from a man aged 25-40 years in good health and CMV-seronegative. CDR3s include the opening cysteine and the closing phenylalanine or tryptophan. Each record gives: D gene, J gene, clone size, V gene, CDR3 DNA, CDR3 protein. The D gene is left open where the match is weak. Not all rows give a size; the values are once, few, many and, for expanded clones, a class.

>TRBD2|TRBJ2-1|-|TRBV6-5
TGTGCCAGCGGAAAGCGGGAAAATGAGCAGTTCTTC
CASGKRENEQFF
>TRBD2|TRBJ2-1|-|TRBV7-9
TGTGCCAGCAGGCCCTCCGGGACTAGCGGGTCAAATGAGCAGTTCTTC
CASRPSGTSGSNEQFF
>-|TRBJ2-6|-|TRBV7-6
TGTGCCAGCAGCAGGGTCTCTGGGGCCAACGGCTTGACTTTC
CASSRVSGANGLTF
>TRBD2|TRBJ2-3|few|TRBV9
TGTGCCAGCAGTACCCGTCCCGGGGGGGCAGATACGCAGTATTTT
CASSTRPGGADTQYF
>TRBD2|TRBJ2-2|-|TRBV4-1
TGCGCCAGCAGCCCGTTAATAGCGGGGATAAACACCGGGGAGCTGTTTTTT
CASSPLIAGINTGELFF
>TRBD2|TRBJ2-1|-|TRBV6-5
TGTGCCAGCAGATTAGCGGGAGACCCCTACAATGAGCAGTTCTTC
CASRLAGDPYNEQFF
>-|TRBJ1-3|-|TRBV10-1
TGCGCCAGAGGGGACAAAATAGGCAGGGACACCATATATTTT
CARGDKIGRDTIYF
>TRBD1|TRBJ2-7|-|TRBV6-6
TGTGCCAGCAGCCGGGGACAGGGACGGTCCTACGAGCAGTACTTC
CASSRGQGRSYEQYF
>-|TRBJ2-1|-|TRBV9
TGTGCCAGCAGCGTAGCAGGGGACGGGTTCGGGTTCTTC
CASSVAGDGFGFF
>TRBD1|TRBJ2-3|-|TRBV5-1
TGCGCCAGCAGCCAAGGACAGGTTGGCACAGATACGCAGTATTTT
CASSQGQVGTDTQYF
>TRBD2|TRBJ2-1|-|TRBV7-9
TGTGCCAGCAGCTTAGTGGCGGTAGCGGGAGTAATTAGGAATGAGCAGTTCTTC
CASSLVAVAGVIRNEQFF
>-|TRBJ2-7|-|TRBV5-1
TGCGCCAGCAGGGAGGGCGTGGAGGCAAGATTGATCCAGTACTTC
CASREGVEARLIQYF
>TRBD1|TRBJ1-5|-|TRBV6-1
TGTGCCAGCAGCGCCAGACAGGGTGATCAGCCCCAGCATTTT
CASSARQGDQPQHF
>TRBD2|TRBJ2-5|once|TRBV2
TGTGCCAGCAGTGGGACTAGCGGCTCCCAAGAGACCCAGTACTTC
CASSGTSGSQETQYF
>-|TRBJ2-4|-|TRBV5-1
TGCGCCAGCAGCTTAACAGGGTCGGGGGGAAACATTCAGTACTTC
CASSLTGSGGNIQYF
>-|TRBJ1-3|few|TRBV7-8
TGTGCCAGCAGCTGGACAGTATCACCCAACGGAAACACCATATATTTT
CASSWTVSPNGNTIYF
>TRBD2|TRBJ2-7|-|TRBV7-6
TGTGCCAGCAGCTCCTCGTGGACTAGCGGCTCCTACGAGCAGTACTTC
CASSSSWTSGSYEQYF
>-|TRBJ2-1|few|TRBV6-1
TGTGCCAGCAGGAGAAGCGGGCCGTACAATGAGCAGTTCTTC
CASRRSGPYNEQFF
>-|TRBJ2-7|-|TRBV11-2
TGTGCCAGCAGAAGAGCGGGTACCTCCTACGAGCAGTACTTC
CASRRAGTSYEQYF
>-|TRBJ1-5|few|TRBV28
TGTGCCAGCAGGGGGCAAGCTTTCAATCAGCCCCAGCATTTT
CASRGQAFNQPQHF
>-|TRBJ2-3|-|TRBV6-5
TGTGCCAGCAGTATCGCAGATACGCAGTATTTT
CASSIADTQYF
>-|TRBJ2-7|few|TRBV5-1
TGCGCCAGCAGCCAACAGGGCCTGGAGCAGTACTTC
CASSQQGLEQYF
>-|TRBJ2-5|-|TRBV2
TGTGCCAGCAGTGAAGGTCAGAGAGGAGAGACCCAGTACTTC
CASSEGQRGETQYF
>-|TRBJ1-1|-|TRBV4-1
TGCGCCAGCAGCCAAGATCGGGGGACGGAAGCTTTCTTT
CASSQDRGTEAFF
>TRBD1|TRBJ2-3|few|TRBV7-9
TGTGCCAGCAGCACCCGCTTCACAGGGGTCACAGATACGCAGTATTTT
CASSTRFTGVTDTQYF
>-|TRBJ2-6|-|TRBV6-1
TGTGCCAGCAGTGAATCACGAATCGTCGGGTCTGGGGCCAACGGCCTGACTTTC
CASSESRIVGSGANGLTF
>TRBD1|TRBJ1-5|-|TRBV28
TGTGCCAGCGGCTCGGGACAGGGGCCGGATCAGCCCCAGCATTTT
CASGSGQGPDQPQHF
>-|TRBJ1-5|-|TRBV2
TGTGCCAGCCGGGGGACTAACAATCAGCCCCAGCATTTT
CASRGTNNQPQHF
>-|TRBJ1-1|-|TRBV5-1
TGCGCCAGCAGCTTGGAGGGGCGGGGGAACACTGAAGCTTTCTTT
CASSLEGRGNTEAFF
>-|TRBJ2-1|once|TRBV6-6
TGTGCCAGCAGTTACCCGGGGACTGCTGGCAATGAGCAGTTCTTC
CASSYPGTAGNEQFF
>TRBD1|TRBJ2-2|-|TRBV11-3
TGTGCCAGCAGCTTTGACGGGACAGGGAAGACGGGGGAGCTGTTTTTT
CASSFDGTGKTGELFF
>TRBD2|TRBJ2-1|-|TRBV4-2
TGTGCCAGCAACGGGGGGGATGAGCAGTTCTTC
CASNGGDEQFF
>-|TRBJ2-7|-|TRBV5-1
TGCGCCAGCAGCTTGGTGGGTAGCACGTACGAGCAGTACTTC
CASSLVGSTYEQYF
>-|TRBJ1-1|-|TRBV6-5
TGTGCCAGCAGGAAGGACACATGGGGGGCTGAAGCTTTCTTT
CASRKDTWGAEAFF
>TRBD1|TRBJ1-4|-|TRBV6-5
TGTGCCAGCAGTAACAGGGGAAAGGGGGAAAAACTGTTTTTT
CASSNRGKGEKLFF
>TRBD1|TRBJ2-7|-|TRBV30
TGTGCCTGGAGCACAGGGACAGGGAGATCCTACGAGCAGTACTTC
CAWSTGTGRSYEQYF
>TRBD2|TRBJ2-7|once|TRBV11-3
TGTGCCAGCAGCCCAGGGTGGGAGGGCCACGAGCAGTACTTC
CASSPGWEGHEQYF
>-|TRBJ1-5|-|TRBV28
TGTGCCAGCAGTTTAGGCGGTGAACGACAGCCCCAGCATTTT
CASSLGGERQPQHF
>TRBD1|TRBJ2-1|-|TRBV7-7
TGTGCCAGCAGCCCCGGGACAGGGGGCTACAATGAGCAGTTCTTC
CASSPGTGGYNEQFF
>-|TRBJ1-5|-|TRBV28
TGTGCCAGCAGTTTACGGGGGGCGAGCAATCAGCCCCAGCATTTT
CASSLRGASNQPQHF
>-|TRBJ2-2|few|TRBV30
TGTGCCTGGAGGGACATAGCGGGACAGACCGGGGAGCTGTTTTTT
CAWRDIAGQTGELFF
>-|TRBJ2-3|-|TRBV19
TGTGCCAGTGGCTTCGGGGGCACAGATACGCAGTATTTT
CASGFGGTDTQYF
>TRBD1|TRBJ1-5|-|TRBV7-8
TGTGCCAGCAGCTCCCAGACAGGGGGTGGGCAGCCCCAGCATTTT
CASSSQTGGGQPQHF
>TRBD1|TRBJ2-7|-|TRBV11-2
TGTGCCAGCAGCTTCGGGACAGGGCGGTACGAGCAGTACTTC
CASSFGTGRYEQYF
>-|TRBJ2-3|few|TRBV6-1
TGTGCCACCACGTGGAGAGGCACAGATACGCAGTATTTT
CATTWRGTDTQYF
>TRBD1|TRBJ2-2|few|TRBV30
TGTGCCTGGAGTGCCGGGACAGACACCGGGGAGCTGTTTTTT
CAWSAGTDTGELFF
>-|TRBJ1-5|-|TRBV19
TGTGCCAGTAGTAATCCAGGGCGCCAGCCCCAGCATTTT
CASSNPGRQPQHF
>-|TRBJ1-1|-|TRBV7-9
TGTGCCAGCAGCTTAGTGGGGGCGGGAGGGGGCACTGAAGCTTTCTTT
CASSLVGAGGGTEAFF
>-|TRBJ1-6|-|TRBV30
TGTGCCTGGGCCCGAAGGACAGAAGGGTCACCCCTCCACTTT
CAWARRTEGSPLHF
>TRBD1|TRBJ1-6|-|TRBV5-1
TGCGCCAGCAGCTTGGACCTTAGGACAGGCGCCGATTCACCCCTCCACTTT
CASSLDLRTGADSPLHF
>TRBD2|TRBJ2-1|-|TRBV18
TGTGCCAGCTCACCCGGACTAGTGGGGGATGAGCAGTTCTTC
CASSPGLVGDEQFF
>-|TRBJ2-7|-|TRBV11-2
TGTGCCAGCAGCTTAGGTGGGAGAAGGGACTACGAGCAGTACTTC
CASSLGGRRDYEQYF
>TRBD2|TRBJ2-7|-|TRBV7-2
TGTGCCAGCAGCTCCCCTCTAGCGGGAGACGCCGAGCAGTACTTC
CASSSPLAGDAEQYF
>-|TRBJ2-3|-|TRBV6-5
TGTGCCAGCAGTTACTCGGGGGGGGCCCGTGCAGATACGCAGTATTTT
CASSYSGGARADTQYF
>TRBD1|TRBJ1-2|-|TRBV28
TGTGCCAGCAGTTTGGGAGGGACAGGGGGTAACTATGGCTACACCTTC
CASSLGGTGGNYGYTF
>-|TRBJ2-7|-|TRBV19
TGTGCCAGTAGTCCCCGCCAGCGGGCTCCGGACGGGCAGTACTTC
CASSPRQRAPDGQYF
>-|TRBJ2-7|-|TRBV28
TGTGCCAGCAGTTGGCGGGACGAGCAGTACTTC
CASSWRDEQYF
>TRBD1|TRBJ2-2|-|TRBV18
TGTGCCAGTATACAAAATTCACTCGACAGGGGACAGACCGGGGAGCTGTTTTTT
CASIQNSLDRGQTGELFF
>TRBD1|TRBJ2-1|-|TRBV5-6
TGTGCCAGCAGCTCCAACAGGGGGAGGGAGCAGTTCTTC
CASSSNRGREQFF